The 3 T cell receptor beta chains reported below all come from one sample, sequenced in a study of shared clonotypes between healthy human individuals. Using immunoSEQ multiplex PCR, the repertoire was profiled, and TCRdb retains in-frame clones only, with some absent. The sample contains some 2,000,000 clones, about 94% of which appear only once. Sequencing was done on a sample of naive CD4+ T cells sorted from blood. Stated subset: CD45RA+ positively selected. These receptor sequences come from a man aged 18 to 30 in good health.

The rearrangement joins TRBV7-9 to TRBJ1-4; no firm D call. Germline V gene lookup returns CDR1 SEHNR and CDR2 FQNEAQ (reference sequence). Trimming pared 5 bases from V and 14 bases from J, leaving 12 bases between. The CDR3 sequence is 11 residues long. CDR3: CASSPNGPLFF. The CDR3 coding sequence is TGTGCCAGCAGCCCCAACGGCCCCCTGTTTTTT.

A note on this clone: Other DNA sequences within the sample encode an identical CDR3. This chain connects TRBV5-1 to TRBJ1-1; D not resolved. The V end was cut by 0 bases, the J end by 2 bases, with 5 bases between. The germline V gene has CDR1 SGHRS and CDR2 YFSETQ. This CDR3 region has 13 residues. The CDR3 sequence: CASSLVRNTEAFF. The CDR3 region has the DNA TGCGCCAGCAGCTTGGTAAGAAACACTGAAGCTTTCTTT.

The CDR3 nucleotides are TGCGCCAGCAGTGGATTCAGGACAGGGGGCGAGCAGTACTTC. Amino acid sequence: CASSGFRTGGEQYF. The chain is built from TRBV5-1 and TRBJ2-7, with 10 bases identical to TRBD1. Trimming cost V 5 bases and J 6 bases; bases outside gene matches: 8. Germline V gene lookup returns CDR1 SGHRS and CDR2 YFSETQ. The CDR3 spans 14 residues.